This TCR beta chain originates from a study of blood T cell repertoires in COVID-19. Study at large: PBMCs, B-cell-depleted T cells, or T cells were the source of the cDNA or gDNA that made up the material.

It was during active infection that Seattle patients were enrolled and then longitudinally followed. CDR3 length equals 16 residues. J was trimmed by 3 bases and V by 0 bases; bases with no gene match: 5. Germline V gives CDR1 SSHAT, CDR2 FNYEAQ (reference sequence). In the original analysis: Nucleated cell counts were estimated from reference gene primer amplification. Measured with immunoSEQ multiplex PCR; TCRdb has only the in-frame clones, and not every one. That table supplies the V and J calls and clone size; D and trimming were determined from the DNA. The sample shows approximately 200,000 clones, 80% to 90% of them seen only once.

The sequenced material came from peripheral blood. This receptor was identified in a woman of 80 years or more with COVID-19, enrolled during active disease. The chain combines TRBV7-7 with TRBJ2-5, with TRBD2 matching over 9 bases. The CDR3, as DNA: TGTGCCAGCAGCTTAGCTGGCGGGGGGGCAAAAGAGACCCAGTACTTC. It is translated as CASSLAGGGAKETQYF.